This T cell receptor (beta chain) was documented in a study of CD8 T cells in ankylosing spondylitis. General study results and limits: Several of the motif variants were reported before in synovial fluid and blood from reactive arthritis. The authors found the disease-linked clones to be CD8+ and relatively rare in peripheral blood. The authors reported significant enrichment of disease-linked clones in matched ankylosing spondylitis synovial fluid.

This clonotype was recorded many times. Its antigen is unknown. CDR1 and CDR2 (germline): SGHTA, FQGTGA. The CDR3 has 14 amino acids. V was cut by 3 bases and J by 5 bases, with 11 bases left in between. TCRdb processed the 5' RACE reads anew with MiXCR; each CDR3 protein has one entry. Of hundreds of thousands of distinct CDR3 sequences in the sample, approximately 7.6% were seen once. The sample taken for sequencing was blood, either unsorted or a sorted T cell fraction (not recorded which). The J gene is TRBJ2-1, the V gene TRBV7-3; D perhaps matches TRBD2 (6 bases). The TCR sequence derives from a female donor with ankylosing spondylitis or in good health (not recorded which). The CDR3 nucleotides read TGTGCCAGCAGCTTGGGAGGCGCCAACAATGAGCAGTTCTTC. Protein sequence: CASSLGGANNEQFF.